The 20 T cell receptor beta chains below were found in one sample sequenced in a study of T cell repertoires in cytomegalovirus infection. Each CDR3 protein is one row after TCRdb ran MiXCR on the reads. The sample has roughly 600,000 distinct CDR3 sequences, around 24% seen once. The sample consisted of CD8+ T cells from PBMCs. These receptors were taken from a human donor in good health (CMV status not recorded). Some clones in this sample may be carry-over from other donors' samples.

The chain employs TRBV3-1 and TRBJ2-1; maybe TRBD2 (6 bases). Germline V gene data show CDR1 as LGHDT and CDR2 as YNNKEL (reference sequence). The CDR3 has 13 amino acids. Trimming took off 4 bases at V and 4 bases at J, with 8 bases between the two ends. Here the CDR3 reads CASSPSEYNEQFF. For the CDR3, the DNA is TGTGCCAGCAGCCCTAGCGAGTACAATGAGCAGTTCTTC.

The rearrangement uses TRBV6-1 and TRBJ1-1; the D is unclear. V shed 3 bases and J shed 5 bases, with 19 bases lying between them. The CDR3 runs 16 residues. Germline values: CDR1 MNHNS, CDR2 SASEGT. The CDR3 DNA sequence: TGTGCCAGCAGTGACGCGGGAGGAGTCACCAGGACTGAAGCTTTCTTT. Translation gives CASSDAGGVTRTEAFF.

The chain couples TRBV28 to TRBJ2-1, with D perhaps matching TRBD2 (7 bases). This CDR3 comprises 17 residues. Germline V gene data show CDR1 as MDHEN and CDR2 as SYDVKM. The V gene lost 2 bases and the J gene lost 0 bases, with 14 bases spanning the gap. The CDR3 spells CASSLAGAFSSYNEQFF. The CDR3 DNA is TGTGCCAGCAGTTTAGCGGGGGCCTTTAGCTCCTACAATGAGCAGTTCTTC.

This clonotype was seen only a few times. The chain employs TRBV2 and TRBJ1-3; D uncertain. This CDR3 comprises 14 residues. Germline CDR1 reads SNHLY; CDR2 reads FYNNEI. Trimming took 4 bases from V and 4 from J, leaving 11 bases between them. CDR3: CASSGWDFGNTIYF. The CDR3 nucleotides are TGTGCCAGCAGTGGATGGGATTTCGGAAACACCATATATTTT.

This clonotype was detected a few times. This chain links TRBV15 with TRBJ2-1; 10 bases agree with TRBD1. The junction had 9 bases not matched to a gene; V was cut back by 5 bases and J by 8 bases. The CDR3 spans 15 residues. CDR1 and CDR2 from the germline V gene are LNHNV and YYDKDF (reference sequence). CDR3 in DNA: TGTGCCACCAGCGGTAGGGACAGGGGCTCCGATGAGCAGTTCTTC. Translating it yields CATSGRDRGSDEQFF.

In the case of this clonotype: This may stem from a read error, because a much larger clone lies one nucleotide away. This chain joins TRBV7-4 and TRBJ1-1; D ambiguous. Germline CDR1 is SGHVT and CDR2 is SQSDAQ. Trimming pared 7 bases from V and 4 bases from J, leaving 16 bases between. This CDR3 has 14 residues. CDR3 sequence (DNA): TGTGCCAGCAACCCCCGAAGGTTGCTCACTGAAGCTTTCTTT. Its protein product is CASNPRRLLTEAFF.

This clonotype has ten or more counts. This CDR3 is CASSPPGQFNYGYTF. CDR3 nucleotide sequence: TGTGCCAGCAGCCCCCCGGGACAGTTTAACTATGGCTACACCTTC. V gene TRBV12-3 or TRBV12-4 combines with J gene TRBJ1-2, with 7 bases identical to TRBD1. CDR3 size: 15 residues. V dropped 6 bases and J dropped 1; count of bases not matched to a gene: 8.

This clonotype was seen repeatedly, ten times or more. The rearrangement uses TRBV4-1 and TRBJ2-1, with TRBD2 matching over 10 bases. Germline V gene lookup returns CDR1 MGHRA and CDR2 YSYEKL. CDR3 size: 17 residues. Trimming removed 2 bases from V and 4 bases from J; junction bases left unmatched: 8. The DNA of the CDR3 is TGCGCCAGCAGCCAATCCGATGGACTAGCGGAGTACAATGAGCAGTTCTTC. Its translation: CASSQSDGLAEYNEQFF.

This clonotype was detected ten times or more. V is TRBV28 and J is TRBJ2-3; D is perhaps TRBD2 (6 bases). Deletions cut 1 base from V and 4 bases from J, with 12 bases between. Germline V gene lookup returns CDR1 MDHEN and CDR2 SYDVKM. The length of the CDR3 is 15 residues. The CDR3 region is CASSLFGGWPDTQYF. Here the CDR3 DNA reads TGTGCCAGCAGTTTATTTGGGGGGTGGCCAGATACGCAGTATTTT.

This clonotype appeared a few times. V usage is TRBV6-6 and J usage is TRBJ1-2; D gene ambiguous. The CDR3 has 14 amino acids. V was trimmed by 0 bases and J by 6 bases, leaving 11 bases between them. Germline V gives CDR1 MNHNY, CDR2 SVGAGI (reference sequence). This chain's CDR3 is CASSYSAGWDGYTF. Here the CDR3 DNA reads TGTGCCAGCAGTTACTCGGCCGGGTGGGATGGCTACACCTTC.

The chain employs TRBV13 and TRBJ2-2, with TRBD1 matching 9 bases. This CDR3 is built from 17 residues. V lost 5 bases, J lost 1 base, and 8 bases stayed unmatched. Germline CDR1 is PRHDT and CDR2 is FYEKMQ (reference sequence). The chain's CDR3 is CASSPNSGQGNTGELFF. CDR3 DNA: TGTGCCAGCAGCCCCAACTCGGGACAGGGGAACACCGGGGAGCTGTTTTTT.

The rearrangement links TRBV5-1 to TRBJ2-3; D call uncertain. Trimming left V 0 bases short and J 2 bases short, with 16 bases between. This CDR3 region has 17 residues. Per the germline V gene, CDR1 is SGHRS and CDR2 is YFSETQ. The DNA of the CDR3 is TGCGCCAGCAGCTTGGCGGTGGGCAGAACCGACACAGATACGCAGTATTTT. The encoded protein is CASSLAVGRTDTDTQYF.

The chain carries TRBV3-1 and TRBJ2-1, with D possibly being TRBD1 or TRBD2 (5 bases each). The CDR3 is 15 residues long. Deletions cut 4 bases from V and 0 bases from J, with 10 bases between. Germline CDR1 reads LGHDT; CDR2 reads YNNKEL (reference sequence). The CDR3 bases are TGTGCCAGCAGCCCACCGAGGGGCTCCTACAATGAGCAGTTCTTC. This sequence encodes CASSPPRGSYNEQFF.

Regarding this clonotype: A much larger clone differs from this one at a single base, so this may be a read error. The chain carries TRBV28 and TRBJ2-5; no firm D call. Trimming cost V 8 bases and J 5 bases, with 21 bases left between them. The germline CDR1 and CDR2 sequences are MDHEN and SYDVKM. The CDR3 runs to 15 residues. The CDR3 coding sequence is TGTGCCAGCGGTCGGCGCGGATCACCCCGGGAGACCCAGTACTTC. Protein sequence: CASGRRGSPRETQYF.

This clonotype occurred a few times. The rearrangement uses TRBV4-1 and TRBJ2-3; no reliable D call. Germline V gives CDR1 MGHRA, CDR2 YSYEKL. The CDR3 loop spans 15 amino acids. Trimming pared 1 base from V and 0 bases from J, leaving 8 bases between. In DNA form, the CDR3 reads TGCGCCAGCAGCCAAGTGGAAGCCAGCACAGATACGCAGTATTTT. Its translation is CASSQVEASTDTQYF.

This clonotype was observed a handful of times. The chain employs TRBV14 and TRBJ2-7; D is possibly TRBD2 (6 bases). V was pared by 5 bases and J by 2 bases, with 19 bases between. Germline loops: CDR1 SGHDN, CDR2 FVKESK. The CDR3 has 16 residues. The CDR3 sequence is CASSTPLEGWTYEQYV. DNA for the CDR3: TGTGCCAGCAGCACTCCCCTGGAGGGCTGGACCTACGAGCAGTACGTC.

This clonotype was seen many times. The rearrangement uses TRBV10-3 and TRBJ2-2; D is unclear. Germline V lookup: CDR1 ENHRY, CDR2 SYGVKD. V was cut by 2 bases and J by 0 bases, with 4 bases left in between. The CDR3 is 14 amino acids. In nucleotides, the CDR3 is TGTGCCATCAGTGAGCTTACGAACACCGGGGAGCTGTTTTTT. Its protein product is CAISELTNTGELFF.

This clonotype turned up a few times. The chain's CDR3 is CASRLGQGNQPQHF. The CDR3 DNA reads TGTGCCAGCAGACTGGGACAGGGAAATCAGCCCCAGCATTTT. The chain carries TRBV6-1 and TRBJ1-5, with TRBD1 identical over 9 bases. This CDR3 spans 14 amino acids. The V segment lost 6 bases and the J segment 4 bases; nucleotides outside the gene matches: 4. Germline lookup yields CDR1 MNHNS and CDR2 SASEGT.

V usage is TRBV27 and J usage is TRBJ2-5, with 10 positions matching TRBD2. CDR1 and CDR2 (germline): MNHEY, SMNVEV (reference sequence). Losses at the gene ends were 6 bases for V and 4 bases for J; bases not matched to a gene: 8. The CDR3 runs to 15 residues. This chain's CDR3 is CASSPTAGGRETQYF. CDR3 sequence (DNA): TGTGCCAGCAGCCCCACAGCGGGGGGGCGAGAGACCCAGTACTTC.

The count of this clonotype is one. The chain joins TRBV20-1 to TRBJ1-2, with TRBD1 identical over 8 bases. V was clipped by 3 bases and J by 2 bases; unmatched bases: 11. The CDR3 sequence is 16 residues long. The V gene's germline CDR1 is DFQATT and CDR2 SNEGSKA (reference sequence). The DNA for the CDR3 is TGCAGTGCTAGTACCTGGGGACAGGAGATGAACTATGGCTACACCTTC. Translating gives CSASTWGQEMNYGYTF.